This TCR beta chain was recovered during a study of cytomegalovirus exposure and HLA in healthy donors. Findings of the study overall: Cytomegalovirus-associated TCR beta chains were listed, numbering 150 to 200.

Regarding this clone: Its target is not known.

Primers included in the PCR were 60 Vbeta and 13 Jbeta primers. TCRdb's table, derived via immunoSEQ multiplex PCR, lists solely in-frame clones and lacks some. Of fewer than 250,000 clones listed, about 78% were seen once; the top ten hold 3% to 4%. Germline values: CDR1 SGHTA, CDR2 FQGTGA. The CDR3 contains 16 residues. V was pared by 5 bases and J by 3 bases, with 7 bases of the junction left unmatched. The sample comprised PBMCs. The chain employs TRBV7-3 and TRBJ1-1; 12 bases align to TRBD1. This receptor was obtained from a male donor in good health and CMV-seronegative. The CDR3 reads CASSIAGTGGYTEAFF. CDR3 nucleotide sequence: TGTGCCAGCAGCATAGCCGGGACAGGGGGCTACACTGAAGCTTTCTTT. Complete variable domain (other parts from reference TRBV7-3 and TRBJ1-1): GAGVSQTPSNKVTEKGKYVELRCDPISGHTALYWYRQSLGQGPEFLIYFQGTGAADDSGLPNDRFFAVRPEGSVSTLKIQRTERGDSAVYLCASSIAGTGGYTEAFFGQGTRLTVV.